This TCR beta chain was recorded in a study of OX40 agonist ivuxolimab in advanced cancers. About the study: People who had prior anti-PD-1, anti-PD-L1 or anti-CTLA-4 therapy could take part, and under 50% had some. Study conclusions and caveats: Clonal expansion among partial responders at 0.1-3.0 mg/kg ranked near the lowest. No antigen was identified for the clonally expanded peripheral T cells.

Patients had blood sampled at baseline and again on cycle 4 day 1 and cycle 7 day 1. V lost 3 bases to trimming and J lost 3 bases, with 7 bases between them. The CDR3 spans 13 residues. From germline, CDR1 is SGHTA and CDR2 FQGNSA. For this clone: Its antigen is still unknown.

Assay: immunoSEQ multiplex PCR; the TCRdb copy retains only in-frame clones and omits some. The sample gives tens of thousands of clones, around 90% of which show up once; 2% to 2.5% is in the top ten. This chain joins TRBV7-2 and TRBJ2-3, with D tentatively TRBD2 (5 bases). This TCR was recovered from an adult with an advanced solid tumor such as melanoma, head and neck, liver or kidney cancer. The sample consisted of CD4+ or CD8+ T cells sorted from blood, taken in a trial of the OX40 agonist ivuxolimab. The CDR3 spells CASSFEGTDTQYF. The DNA of the CDR3 is TGTGCCAGCAGCTTTGAGGGTACAGATACGCAGTATTTT.